Sequencing of this T cell receptor beta chain was carried out in a study of T-cell reconstitution after alpha-beta-depleted transplantation in children. This CDR3 has 13 amino acids. Germline V CDR1 and CDR2: KGHSH, LQKENI. The V and J ends lost 6 bases and 5 bases respectively, with 14 bases between them. This clonotype has ten or more counts. A TCRbeta library incorporating unique molecular identifiers was prepared. Via MiXCR, TCRdb re-called the PCR reads, giving one row per CDR3 protein. The table shows fewer than 550,000 distinct CDR3 sequences, with approximately 10% occurring only once. This TCR came from a child aged 2-15 years with inherited bone marrow failure, due to receive a stem cell transplant. This sample comprised PBMCs, obtained before TCRalphabeta/CD19-depleted stem cell transplant. V usage is TRBV18 and J usage is TRBJ2-7; D is undetermined. CDR3 sequence: CASSGREEHEQYF. CDR3 nucleotide sequence: TGTGCCAGCTCGGGAAGGGAAGAGCACGAGCAGTACTTC.